Below, one T cell receptor beta chain is given with its context. The data were taken from a study of blood T cells in healthy people across ages. Russia was home to the donors, healthy Caucasian individuals aged about 6 to 90. Isolated PBMCs totaled at least 6.5 million in each sample. Primed by a sample-barcoded 5' primer and a J-beta primer mix, a second PCR proceeded for roughly 6 to 12 cycles. TCRdb recomputed calls from the 5' RACE reads with MiXCR, one row per CDR3 protein. Of around 1,000,000 distinct CDR3 sequences in the sample, around 27% are singletons; the top ten hold around 0.75%. Trimming removed 0 bases at V and 5 bases at J, with 13 bases between. CDR1 and CDR2 from the germline V gene are KGHDR and SFDVKD. This CDR3 contains 15 residues. These data were likewise used in another study, on T cells of mothers and their children.

V usage is TRBV24-1 and J usage is TRBJ2-7; D possibly corresponds to TRBD2 (5 bases). Specimen: blood. This sequence was found in a girl aged 2-10 years in good health. The CDR3 region has the DNA TGTGCCACCAGTGATTTGTCGGGAAATAAGAACGAGCAGTACTTC. It codes for CATSDLSGNKNEQYF.